This TCR beta chain originates from a study of beta chain features in type 1 diabetes. Findings of the study overall: Naive, central memory and regulatory TCRB repertoires appeared more similar among patients than healthy donors. Any role of HLA type in TCRB rearrangement remained unresolved here. Insertions at VDJ junctions were less frequent in type 1 diabetes patients. These patients also deleted more nucleotides at the same junctions.

The entirety of the isolated RNA underwent reverse transcription, so expressed TCRB transcripts were sequenced. The data were produced by immunoSEQ multiplex PCR, yet TCRdb's version contains in-frame clones alone and is incomplete. Of roughly 400,000 clones listed, more than 13% were seen once; the top ten hold more than 0.015%. About this clone itself: The antigen remains undetermined.

The germline CDR1 and CDR2 sequences are MNHEY and SMNVEV (reference sequence). CDR3 length: 14 amino acids. Trimming cost V 6 bases and J 3 bases, with 14 bases left between them. The sample consisted of naive CD4+ T cells from blood. The receptor's source is a woman younger than 35 in good health. The chain links TRBV27 to TRBJ1-2; maybe TRBD1 (5 bases). The CDR3 DNA is TGTGCCAGCAGCGCAGGGCCTCTTGACTATGGCTACACCTTC. Translating it yields CASSAGPLDYGYTF.